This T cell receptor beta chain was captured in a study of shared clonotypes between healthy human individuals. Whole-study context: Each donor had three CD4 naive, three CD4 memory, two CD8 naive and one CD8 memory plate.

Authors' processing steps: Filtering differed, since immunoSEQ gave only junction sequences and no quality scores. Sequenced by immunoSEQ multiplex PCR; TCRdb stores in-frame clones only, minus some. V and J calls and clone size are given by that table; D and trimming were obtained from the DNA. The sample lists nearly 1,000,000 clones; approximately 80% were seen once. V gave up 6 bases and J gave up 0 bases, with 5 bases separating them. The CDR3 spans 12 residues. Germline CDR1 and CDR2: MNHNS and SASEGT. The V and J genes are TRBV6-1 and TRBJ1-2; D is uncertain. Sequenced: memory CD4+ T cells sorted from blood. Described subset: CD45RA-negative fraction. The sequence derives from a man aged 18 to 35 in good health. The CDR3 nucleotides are TGTGCCAGCAGATACACTAACTATGGCTACACCTTC. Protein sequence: CASRYTNYGYTF.